The rows below give T cell receptor beta chains drawn from one sample of a study of blood T cells in healthy people across ages. Each CDR3 protein is one row after TCRdb ran MiXCR on the 5' RACE reads. Of approximately 800,000 distinct CDR3 sequences listed, 20% to 25% are singletons. These data also formed part of another study, on T cells of mothers and their children.

Sequencing was carried out using blood. The receptors were gathered from a boy between 10 and 17 years old in good health. Each CDR3 is given with its conserved first and last residue. The order of the fields is V gene, CDR3 protein.

V gene: TRBV7-9; CDR3 protein: CASSSGQSGAAQYF
V gene: TRBV4-3; CDR3 protein: CASSQDPLATETQYF
V gene: TRBV27; CDR3 protein: CASSWRGRNEQFF
V gene: TRBV6-5; CDR3 protein: CASSYWAGGLGSQETQYF
V gene: TRBV28; CDR3 protein: CASTGPRSQPQHF
V gene: TRBV2; CDR3 protein: CASSLQGTNEQFF
V gene: TRBV15; CDR3 protein: CATSRDLGNYYEQYF
V gene: TRBV10-3; CDR3 protein: CAISEDKGANTEAFF
V gene: TRBV15; CDR3 protein: CATSAGQKSNEKLFF
V gene: TRBV12-3/TRBV12-4; CDR3 protein: CASRQGSSSYEQYF
V gene: TRBV5-1; CDR3 protein: CASSADRGNTGELFF
V gene: TRBV29-1; CDR3 protein: CSVLPDRGRGTEAFF
V gene: TRBV29-1; CDR3 protein: CSVSRGGETQYF
V gene: TRBV7-2; CDR3 protein: CASSLQLAGGGEQYF
V gene: TRBV11-1; CDR3 protein: CASSPQGEEIQYF
V gene: TRBV12-3/TRBV12-4; CDR3 protein: CASTSPRSNTEAFF
V gene: TRBV24-1; CDR3 protein: CATSDRSVTGELLF
V gene: TRBV28; CDR3 protein: CASSTYFSGNGFEQYF
V gene: TRBV4-3; CDR3 protein: CASSQDGNRETQYF
V gene: TRBV12-3/TRBV12-4; CDR3 protein: CASSLETRWEQFF
V gene: TRBV6-2/TRBV6-3; CDR3 protein: CASSYDPPLADKQFF
V gene: TRBV4-3; CDR3 protein: CASSQAPRGAYEQYF
V gene: TRBV20-1; CDR3 protein: CSASLVAASYEQYF
V gene: TRBV29-1; CDR3 protein: CSAKAPTADNEQFF
V gene: TRBV28; CDR3 protein: CASTLGGAGYGYTF
V gene: TRBV21-1; CDR3 protein: CASSHTSGRPSNEQFF
V gene: TRBV11-3; CDR3 protein: CASSFSGNNNEQFF
V gene: TRBV28; CDR3 protein: CASSTTATTGELFF
V gene: TRBV20-1; CDR3 protein: CSATQGAWNTEAFF
V gene: TRBV7-9; CDR3 protein: CASSSQVPGDNEQFF
V gene: TRBV28; CDR3 protein: CAEQGGTGELFF
V gene: TRBV11-2; CDR3 protein: CAAGGADYGNQPQHF
V gene: TRBV6-1; CDR3 protein: CASSEFDGYEQYF
V gene: TRBV7-9; CDR3 protein: CASSFTWKDRDLLNYGYTF
V gene: TRBV10-2; CDR3 protein: CASSDGGGANLAKNIQYF
V gene: TRBV12-3/TRBV12-4; CDR3 protein: CASSSTSQPQHF
V gene: TRBV14; CDR3 protein: CASSRASGTDTQYF
V gene: TRBV20-1; CDR3 protein: CSASRGWQPQHF
V gene: TRBV28; CDR3 protein: CASSRGRGLGTYEQYF
V gene: TRBV27; CDR3 protein: CASSPRTGGVQPQHF
V gene: TRBV9; CDR3 protein: CASSARPLGEQYF
V gene: TRBV6-2/TRBV6-3; CDR3 protein: CASSSGQWMGETQYF
V gene: TRBV20-1; CDR3 protein: CSASVSSFYGYTF
V gene: TRBV20-1; CDR3 protein: CSTLYQETQYF
V gene: TRBV20-1; CDR3 protein: CSASFDSPRGGPQHF
V gene: TRBV4-2; CDR3 protein: CASSQDSLTRYGYTF
V gene: TRBV5-1; CDR3 protein: CASSVENRESGELFF
V gene: TRBV7-2; CDR3 protein: CASSGLAGGFLETQYF
V gene: TRBV11-2; CDR3 protein: CASSLRGRQEIYGYTF
V gene: TRBV5-1; CDR3 protein: CASRIGTGVVNEQFF
V gene: TRBV7-9; CDR3 protein: CASSYGQGGLNEQFF
V gene: TRBV7-2; CDR3 protein: CASSLLGGRDGYTF
V gene: TRBV4-3; CDR3 protein: CASSPSQGNNCGYTF
V gene: TRBV2; CDR3 protein: CASRETGVGEKLFF
V gene: TRBV3-1; CDR3 protein: CASSQESGAGGAEQYF
V gene: TRBV20-1; CDR3 protein: CSARDFMGLAGGPTGELFF
V gene: TRBV2; CDR3 protein: CASSPDRDGWQETQYF
V gene: TRBV5-1; CDR3 protein: CASSSAGTPIEGYTF
V gene: TRBV20-1; CDR3 protein: CRAIRGQSGYTF